This T cell receptor (beta chain) was found in a study of blood T cell repertoires in COVID-19. About the research overall: Collection of acute and convalescent COVID-19 samples took place in the United States, Italy and Spain. The analysed material was cDNA or gDNA that came from T cells, B-cell-depleted T cells, or PBMCs.

Authors' data handling: For nucleated cells, counts were estimated from reference gene primer amplification. Sequenced by immunoSEQ multiplex PCR; TCRdb stores in-frame clones only, minus some. The V and J calls and clone size were taken over from that table, and D and trimming were inferred from the DNA. Of approximately 36,000 clones listed, over 80% are singletons. Germline V CDR1 and CDR2: SGHRS, YFSETQ. Trimming took 0 bases from V and 8 from J, leaving 14 bases between them. The CDR3 length is 15 residues. The chain couples TRBV5-1 to TRBJ1-4, with D maybe TRBD1 (6 bases). The origin of this receptor is a man aged 45-65 years with active COVID-19. Sequencing was done on a sample of peripheral blood. Written as DNA, the CDR3 is TGCGCCAGCAGCTTGGAGACTGGAAGGGGGGAAAAACTGTTTTTT. Protein: CASSLETGRGEKLFF.